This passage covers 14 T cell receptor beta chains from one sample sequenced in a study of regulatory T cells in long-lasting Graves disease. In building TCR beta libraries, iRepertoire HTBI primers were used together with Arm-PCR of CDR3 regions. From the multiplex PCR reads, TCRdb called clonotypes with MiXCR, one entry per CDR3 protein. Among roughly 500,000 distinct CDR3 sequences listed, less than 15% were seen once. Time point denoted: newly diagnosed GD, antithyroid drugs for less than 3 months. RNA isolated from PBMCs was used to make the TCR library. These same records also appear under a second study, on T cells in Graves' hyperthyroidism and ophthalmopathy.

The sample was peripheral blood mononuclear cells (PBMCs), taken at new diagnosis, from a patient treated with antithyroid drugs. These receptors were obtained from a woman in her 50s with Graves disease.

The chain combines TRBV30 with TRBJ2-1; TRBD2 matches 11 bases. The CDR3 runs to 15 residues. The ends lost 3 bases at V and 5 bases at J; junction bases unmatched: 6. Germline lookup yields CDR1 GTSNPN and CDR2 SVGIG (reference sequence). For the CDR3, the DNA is TGTGCCTGGAGGCGACTAGCGGGACAGCACAATGAGCAGTTCTTC. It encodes CAWRRLAGQHNEQFF. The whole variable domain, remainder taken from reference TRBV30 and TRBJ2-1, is SQTIHQWPATLVQPVGSPLSLECTVEGTSNPNLYWYRQAAGRGLQLLFYSVGIGQISSEVPQNLSASRPQDRQFILSSKKLLLSDSGFYLCAWRRLAGQHNEQFFGPGTRLTVL.

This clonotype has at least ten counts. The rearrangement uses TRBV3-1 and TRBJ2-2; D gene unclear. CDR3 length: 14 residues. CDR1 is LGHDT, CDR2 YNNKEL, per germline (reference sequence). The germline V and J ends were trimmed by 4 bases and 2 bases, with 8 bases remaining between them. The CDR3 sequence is CASSPRPNTGELFF. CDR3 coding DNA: TGTGCCAGCAGCCCACGACCAAACACCGGGGAGCTGTTTTTT.

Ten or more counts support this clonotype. The CDR3 reads CAWSVGSYREQFF. In DNA form, the CDR3 reads TGTGCCTGGAGTGTAGGGTCGTATAGAGAGCAGTTCTTC. J is TRBJ2-1 and V is TRBV30; D remains unclear. There are 13 residues in the CDR3. With 0 bases removed from V and 10 bases from J, the gap between germline ends came to 13 bases. Germline values: CDR1 GTSNPN, CDR2 SVGIG (reference sequence).

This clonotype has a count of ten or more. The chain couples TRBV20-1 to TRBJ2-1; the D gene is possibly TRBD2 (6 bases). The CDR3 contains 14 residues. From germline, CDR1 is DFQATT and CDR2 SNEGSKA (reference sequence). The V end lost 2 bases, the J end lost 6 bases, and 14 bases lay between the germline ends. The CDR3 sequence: CSARYQGGANEQFF. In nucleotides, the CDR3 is TGCAGTGCTAGATACCAAGGAGGGGCCAATGAGCAGTTCTTC.

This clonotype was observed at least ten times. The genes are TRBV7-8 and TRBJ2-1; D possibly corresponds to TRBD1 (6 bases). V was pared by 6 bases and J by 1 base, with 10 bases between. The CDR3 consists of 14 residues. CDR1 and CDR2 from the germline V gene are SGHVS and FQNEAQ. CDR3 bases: TGTGCCAGCAGTCACACAGGGTCCTACAATGAGCAGTTCTTC. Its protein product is CASSHTGSYNEQFF.

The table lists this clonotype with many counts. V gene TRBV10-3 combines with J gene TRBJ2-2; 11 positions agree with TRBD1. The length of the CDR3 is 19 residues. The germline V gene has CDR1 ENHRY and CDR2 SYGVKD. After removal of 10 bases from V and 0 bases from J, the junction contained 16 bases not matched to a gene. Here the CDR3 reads CATQHRPGQGVTNTGELFF. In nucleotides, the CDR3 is TGTGCCACTCAGCACCGTCCGGGACAGGGGGTTACGAACACCGGGGAGCTGTTTTTT.

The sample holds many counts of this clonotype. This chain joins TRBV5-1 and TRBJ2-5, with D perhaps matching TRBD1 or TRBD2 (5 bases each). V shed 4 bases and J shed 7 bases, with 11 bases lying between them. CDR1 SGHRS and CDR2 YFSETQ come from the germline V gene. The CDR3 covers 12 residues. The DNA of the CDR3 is TGCGCCAGCAGCCTGGGGACGGGGACCCAGTACTTC. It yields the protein CASSLGTGTQYF.

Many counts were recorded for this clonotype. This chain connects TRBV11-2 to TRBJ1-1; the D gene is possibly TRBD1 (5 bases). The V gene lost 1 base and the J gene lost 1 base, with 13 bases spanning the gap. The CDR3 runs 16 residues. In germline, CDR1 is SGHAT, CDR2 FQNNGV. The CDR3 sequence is CASSLVGGERNTEAFF. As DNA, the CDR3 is TGTGCCAGCAGCTTAGTCGGGGGGGAGAGGAACACTGAAGCTTTCTTT.

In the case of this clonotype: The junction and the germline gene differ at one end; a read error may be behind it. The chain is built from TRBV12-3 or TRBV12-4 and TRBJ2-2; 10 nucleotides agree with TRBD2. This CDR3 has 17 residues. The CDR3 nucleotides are TGTGCCATCAGTGAGACGGGACTAGCGCCCAACACCGGGGAGCTGTTTTTT. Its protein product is CAISETGLAPNTGELFF.

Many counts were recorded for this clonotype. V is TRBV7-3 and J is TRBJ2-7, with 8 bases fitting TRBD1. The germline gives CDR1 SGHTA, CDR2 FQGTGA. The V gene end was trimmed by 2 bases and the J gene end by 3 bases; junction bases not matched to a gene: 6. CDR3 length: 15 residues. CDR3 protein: CASSLGQGAIYEQYF. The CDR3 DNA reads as TGTGCCAGCAGCTTAGGGCAGGGGGCGATCTACGAGCAGTACTTC.

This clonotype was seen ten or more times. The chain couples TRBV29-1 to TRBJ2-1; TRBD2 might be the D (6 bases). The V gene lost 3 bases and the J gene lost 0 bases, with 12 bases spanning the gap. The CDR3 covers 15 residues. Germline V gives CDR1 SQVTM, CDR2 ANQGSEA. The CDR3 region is CSVDRGISSYNEQFF. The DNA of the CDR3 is TGCAGCGTTGACCGGGGGATCAGCTCCTACAATGAGCAGTTCTTC.

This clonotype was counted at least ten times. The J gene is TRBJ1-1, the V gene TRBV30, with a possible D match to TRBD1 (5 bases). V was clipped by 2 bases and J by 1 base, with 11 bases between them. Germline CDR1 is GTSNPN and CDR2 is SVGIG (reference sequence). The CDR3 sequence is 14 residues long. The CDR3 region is CAWSLGGRNTEAFF. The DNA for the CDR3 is TGTGCCTGGAGTCTCGGGGGGAGGAACACTGAAGCTTTCTTT.

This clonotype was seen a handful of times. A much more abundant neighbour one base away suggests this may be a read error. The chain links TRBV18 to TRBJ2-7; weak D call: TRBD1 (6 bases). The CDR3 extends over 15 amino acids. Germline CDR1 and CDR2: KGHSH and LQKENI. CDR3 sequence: CAGSIDRDNLGEQYF. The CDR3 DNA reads TGTGCCGGCTCAATCGACCGGGACAACCTGGGGGAGCAGTACTTC.

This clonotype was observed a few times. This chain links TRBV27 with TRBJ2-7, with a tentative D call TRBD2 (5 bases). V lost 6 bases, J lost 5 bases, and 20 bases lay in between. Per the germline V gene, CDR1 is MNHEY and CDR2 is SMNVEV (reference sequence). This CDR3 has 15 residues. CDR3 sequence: CASSLEGRRNHEQYF. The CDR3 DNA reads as TGTGCCAGCAGCCTTGAGGGCAGGAGGAACCACGAGCAGTACTTC.